These T cell receptor beta chains were read from a single sample in a study of shared clonotypes between healthy human individuals. Here immunoSEQ multiplex PCR was the method, and the copy in TCRdb shows in-frame clones only, minus some. The sample shows 2,500,000 or so clones, 92% of them seen only once. Sequenced sample: naive CD4+ T cells from PBMCs. These receptors all stem from a man between 18 and 29 years old in good health. Some clones in this sample may be carry-over from other donors' samples. The CDR3 runs from the conserved cysteine through the conserved F or W. The D gene is left open where the match is weak. Clone size is stated in some rows and not others, as once, few, many or a class when expanded.

V,D,size,J,CDR3,DNA
TRBV5-1,-,-,TRBJ2-7,CASSSDRPYEQYF,TGCGCCAGCAGCTCCGACCGCCCCTACGAGCAGTACTTC
TRBV7-8,-,-,TRBJ1-5,CASSTSLGQPQHF,TGTGCCAGCAGCACTTCGTTGGGTCAGCCCCAGCATTTT
TRBV5-4,-,once,TRBJ2-7,CASMPSRGIGDEQYF,TGTGCCAGCATGCCAAGTCGGGGCATTGGGGACGAGCAGTACTTC
TRBV7-9,-,-,TRBJ1-1,CASSPRFVARTEAFF,TGTGCCAGCAGCCCACGTTTCGTCGCTCGGACTGAAGCTTTCTTT
TRBV7-9,TRBD2,-,TRBJ2-1,CASSLPGTKKFF,TGTGCCAGCAGCCTACCTGGGACTAAAAAGTTCTTC
TRBV18,-,-,TRBJ1-1,CASSAQGEWNTEAFF,TGTGCCAGCTCGGCACAAGGGGAATGGAACACTGAAGCTTTCTTT
TRBV18,TRBD1,-,TRBJ2-7,CASSPRRDRVVHPYEQYF,TGTGCCAGCTCACCACGTCGGGACAGGGTGGTCCACCCCTACGAGCAGTACTTC
TRBV7-9,TRBD1,-,TRBJ2-7,CASSLRGTGGYEQYF,TGTGCCAGCAGCTTAAGGGGGACAGGGGGCTACGAGCAGTACTTC
TRBV6-5,-,few,TRBJ1-3,CASRGFGNTIYF,TGTGCCAGCAGGGGATTTGGAAACACCATATATTTT
TRBV7-3,-,-,TRBJ2-2,CASSLGFRPGELFF,TGTGCCAGCAGCTTAGGTTTCCGGCCCGGGGAGCTGTTTTTT